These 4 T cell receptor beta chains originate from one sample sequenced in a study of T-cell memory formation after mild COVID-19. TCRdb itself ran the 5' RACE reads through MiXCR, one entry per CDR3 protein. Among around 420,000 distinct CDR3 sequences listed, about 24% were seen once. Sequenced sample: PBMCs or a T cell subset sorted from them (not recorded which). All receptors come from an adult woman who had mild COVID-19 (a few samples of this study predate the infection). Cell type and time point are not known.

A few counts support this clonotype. CDR3 sequence (DNA): TGTGCCAGCAGCTTGTGGCTCTCGGGGAATTCACCCCTCCACTTT. Protein sequence: CASSLWLSGNSPLHF. The V and J genes are TRBV5-5 and TRBJ1-6; D remains unclear. The CDR3 totals 15 residues. Looked up from germline, CDR1 is SGHKS and CDR2 is YYEKEE (reference sequence). V was cut by 1 base and J by 7 bases, with 12 bases left in between.

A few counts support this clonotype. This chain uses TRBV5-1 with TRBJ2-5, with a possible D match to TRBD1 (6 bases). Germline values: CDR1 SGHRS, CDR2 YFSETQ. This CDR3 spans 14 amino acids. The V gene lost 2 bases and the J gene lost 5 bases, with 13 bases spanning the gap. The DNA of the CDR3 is TGCGCCAGCAGCTTTACTGGACAGTCTGAGACCCAGTACTTC. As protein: CASSFTGQSETQYF.

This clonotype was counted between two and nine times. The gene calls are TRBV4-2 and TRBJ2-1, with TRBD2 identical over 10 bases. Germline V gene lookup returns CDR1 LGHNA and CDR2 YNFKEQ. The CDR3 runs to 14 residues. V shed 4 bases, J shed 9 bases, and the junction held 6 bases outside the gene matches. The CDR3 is CASSPSGSTGEQFF. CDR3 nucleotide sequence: TGTGCCAGCAGCCCTAGCGGGAGCACCGGTGAGCAGTTCTTC.

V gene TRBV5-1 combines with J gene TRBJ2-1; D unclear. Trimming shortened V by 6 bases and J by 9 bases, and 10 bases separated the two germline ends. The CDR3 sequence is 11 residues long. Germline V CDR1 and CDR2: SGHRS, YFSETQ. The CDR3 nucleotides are TGCGCCAGCATAGTGGCCGTTGAGCAGTTCTTC. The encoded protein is CASIVAVEQFF.